This T cell receptor beta chain was recovered during a study of CDR3 diversity in severe acne. One entry per CDR3 protein results from TCRdb running MiXCR on the PCR reads. The data contain approximately 97,000 distinct CDR3 sequences, 51% of them seen just once; the ten biggest clones take up over 10%. The CDR3 covers 12 residues. In germline, CDR1 is SQVTM, CDR2 ANQGSEA. Trimming removed 3 bases from V and 5 bases from J, with 10 bases in between. The origin of this receptor is a male donor with acne. V is TRBV29-1 and J is TRBJ1-2; D not resolved. The material sequenced was blood. The CDR3 nucleotides are TGCAGCGTTGATCTCGGCCTTTATGGCTACACCTTC. Protein: CSVDLGLYGYTF.